This TCR beta chain stems from a study of T cell changes during pregnancy in multiple sclerosis (dated by TCRdb to between 2019 and 2020). The study in broad terms: Changes in the T cell repertoire over the course of pregnancy were examined in this study in women with multiple sclerosis.

With respect to this clone: It lacks a known antigen. The sample holds no much larger clone one base away, and base qualities are not on file.

Library creation used the immunoSEQ multiplex PCR assay. TCRdb took over this immuneACCESS table, retaining in-frame rearrangements with V and J assigned. Such tables are incomplete; in checked studies, under half of the missing clones stem from an unresolved V gene, and the remainder is unexplained. For this sample the table gives about 75,000 clones, of which 85% to 95% were detected only once. The top ten clonotypes cover 0.43% of the sample. The CDR3 runs 14 amino acids, cysteine and phenylalanine included. Just CDR3 DNA is preserved here, 42 bases in frame from base 1. The junction shows trimming of 3 bases on V and 5 bases on J, and the gene matches do not reach 9 bases of it. The germline V gene supplies CDR1 SQVTM and CDR2 ANQGSEA.

This receptor chain uses TRBV29-1 and TRBJ2-7; TRBD1 aligns with 8 central bases. The sequenced sample was CD4+ T cells from peripheral blood mononuclear cells, obtained before pregnancy. The receptor's source is a female donor with multiple sclerosis, enrolled in a pregnancy study. The CDR3 corresponds to CSVDGDRGNHEQYF. The sequence in DNA is TGCAGCGTTGATGGAGACAGGGGAAACCACGAGCAGTACTTC.